One sample yielded the 17 T cell receptor beta chains listed below, sequenced in a study of T cells in Graves' hyperthyroidism and ophthalmopathy. TCR beta CDR3 region amplification was performed from RNA transcripts. A first-round RT-PCR of the TCR CDR3 used the HTBI primer set. MiXCR, applied by TCRdb to the multiplex PCR reads, yields one record per CDR3 protein. The table includes approximately 530,000 distinct CDR3 sequences, 20% detected once. The sample was blood. These receptors were collected from a man aged 35 to 55 with Graves' ophthalmopathy.

In its sample, this clonotype was seen a few times. This sequence joins TRBV6-1 and TRBJ1-1; D is ambiguous. CDR1 and CDR2 (germline): MNHNS, SASEGT. This CDR3 region has 13 residues. V was clipped by 4 bases and J by 4 bases, with 10 bases between them. The CDR3 DNA sequence: TGTGCCAGCAGTGTTAAGGGAAGCACTGAAGCTTTCTTT. This gives the protein CASSVKGSTEAFF.

This clonotype was seen a handful of times. The rearrangement links TRBV7-9 to TRBJ1-1; D remains ambiguous. This CDR3 region has 13 residues. The V gene's germline CDR1 is SEHNR and CDR2 FQNEAQ (reference sequence). Trimming removed 1 base from V and 5 bases from J, with 8 bases in between. The CDR3 DNA reads TGTGCCAGCAGCTTAGAGGAGTGGACTGAAGCTTTCTTT. Its translation is CASSLEEWTEAFF.

The gene calls are TRBV19 and TRBJ2-7; 10 bases are shared with TRBD2. CDR1 is LNHDA and CDR2 is SQIVND in the germline V gene (reference sequence). The CDR3 contains 17 residues. Trimming removed 3 bases from V and 0 bases from J; junction bases left unmatched: 8. CDR3 protein: CASSIMASGGSSYEQYF. CDR3 bases: TGTGCCAGTAGTATTATGGCTAGCGGGGGAAGCTCCTACGAGCAGTACTTC.

This clonotype was seen at least ten times. The V gene is TRBV7-8, the J gene TRBJ2-5; 11 positions match TRBD2. The V and J ends lost 4 bases and 1 base, in that order; junction bases with no gene match: 11. Germline V gives CDR1 SGHVS, CDR2 FQNEAQ. The CDR3 totals 18 residues. The CDR3 nucleotides are TGTGCCAGCAGCTCAAAAGGAACTAGCGGGGGAAGCCAAGAGACCCAGTACTTC. Translated, it gives CASSSKGTSGGSQETQYF. Looking up the rest from reference TRBV7-8 and TRBJ2-5 gives the full variable domain: GAGVSQSPRYKVAKRGQDVALRCDPISGHVSLFWYQQALGQGPEFLTYFQNEAQLDKSGLPSDRFFAERPEGSVSTLKIQRTQQEDSAVYLCASSSKGTSGGSQETQYFGPGTRLLVL.

This clonotype has more than one count but fewer than ten. This CDR3 is CASSQGISAGNEQFF. In nucleotides, the CDR3 is TGTGCCAGCAGCCAAGGAATTAGCGCCGGCAATGAGCAGTTCTTC. The chain employs TRBV3-1 and TRBJ2-1; a weak D match, TRBD2 (5 bases). Germline V CDR1 and CDR2: LGHDT, YNNKEL (reference sequence). There are 15 residues in the CDR3. Trimming pared 1 base from V and 6 bases from J, leaving 13 bases between.

This clonotype was observed a handful of times. CDR3 loop: CSVVWSLRGTGELFF. CDR3 nucleotide sequence: TGCAGCGTTGTCTGGTCCCTCCGGGGCACCGGGGAGCTGTTTTTT. The chain carries TRBV29-1 and TRBJ2-2, with D maybe TRBD2 (5 bases). V was shortened by 4 bases and J by 4 bases, with 16 bases between the two germline ends. The CDR3 extends over 15 amino acids. The germline CDR1 and CDR2 sequences are SQVTM and ANQGSEA.

There are a few counts of this clonotype. V is TRBV27 and J is TRBJ2-2; 7 nucleotides match TRBD1. Germline CDR1 and CDR2: MNHEY and SMNVEV (reference sequence). V dropped 4 bases and J dropped 2; count of bases not matched to a gene: 7. This CDR3 is built from 16 residues. CDR3 DNA sequence: TGTGCCAGCAGTTCATCGACAGGGTATAACACCGGGGAGCTGTTTTTT. Amino acids: CASSSSTGYNTGELFF.

Comments on this clonotype: This may be a read error, as it is one base from a much larger clone. The CDR3 DNA is TGTGCCAGCAGCGGAGGGGGACAGAACACAGATATGCAGTATTTT. This gives the protein CASSGGGQNTDMQYF. The gene calls are TRBV11-3 and TRBJ2-3; weak D call: TRBD1 (7 bases). The CDR3 contains 15 residues. The germline V gene encodes CDR1 SGHNT and CDR2 YENEEA.

As to this clonotype: This could be a read error, since a much larger clone is one nucleotide away. V and J are TRBV5-1 and TRBJ1-2; 8 nucleotides line up with TRBD1. CDR3 size: 15 residues. CDR1 and CDR2 from the germline V gene are SGHRS and YFSETQ. The CDR3 DNA sequence: TGCCCCAGCAGCTTGCCAACACAGGGGGTTGATGGCTACACCTTC. Its protein is CPSSLPTQGVDGYTF.

In this sample, this clonotype turned up many times. The chain carries TRBV30 and TRBJ2-7, with a weak D call TRBD2 (6 bases). CDR1 and CDR2 (germline): GTSNPN, SVGIG (reference sequence). The CDR3 sequence is 15 residues long. V lost 3 bases to trimming and J lost 0 bases, with 15 bases between them. CDR3 residues: CAWRVGGRSSYEQYF. As DNA, the CDR3 is TGTGCCTGGAGGGTTGGAGGGAGAAGCTCCTACGAGCAGTACTTC.

In this sample, this clonotype turned up a few times. The rearrangement uses TRBV9 and TRBJ1-3; no reliable D call. Trimming removed 0 bases at V and 1 base at J, with 8 bases between. Germline values: CDR1 SGDLS, CDR2 YYNGEE. The CDR3 runs to 15 residues. CDR3 coding DNA: TGTGCCAGCAGCGTAGTTGGTAATTCTGGAAACACCATATATTTT. This gives the protein CASSVVGNSGNTIYF. The full variable domain, in which reference TRBV9 and TRBJ1-3 provide the parts outside the CDR3, is DSGVTQTPKHLITATGQRVTLRCSPRSGDLSVYWYQQSLDQGLQFLIQYYNGEERAKGNILERFSAQQFPDLHSELNLSSLELGDSALYFCASSVVGNSGNTIYFGEGSWLTVV.

V usage is TRBV10-3 and J usage is TRBJ2-7; D possibly corresponds to TRBD1 (5 bases). This CDR3 region has 11 residues. Germline assignment: CDR1 ENHRY and CDR2 SYGVKD. V was shortened by 3 bases and J by 9 bases, with 9 bases between the two germline ends. CDR3 amino acids: CAISDQGRQYF. CDR3 nucleotide sequence: TGTGCCATCAGTGACCAGGGTAGGCAGTACTTC.

The chain couples TRBV13 to TRBJ2-1; a weak D match, TRBD2 (5 bases). Between the trimmed V and J ends, which lost 1 base and 5 bases, there was a span of 15 bases. CDR3 length: 16 amino acids. Looked up from germline, CDR1 is PRHDT and CDR2 is FYEKMQ (reference sequence). The CDR3 loop reads CASSLALAEIHNEQFF. The CDR3 bases are TGTGCCAGCAGCTTAGCCCTAGCCGAGATCCACAATGAGCAGTTCTTC.

The chain carries TRBV20-1 and TRBJ1-2; D uncertain. The germline V gene encodes CDR1 DFQATT and CDR2 SNEGSKA (reference sequence). The V end lost 6 bases, the J end lost 10 bases, and 15 bases lay between the germline ends. This CDR3 comprises 11 residues. The CDR3 DNA follows: TGCAGTGCAAATCCCTGGGGTCTCTACACCTTC. It translates to CSANPWGLYTF.

The chain links TRBV28 to TRBJ2-7; D unclear. Germline CDR1 MDHEN, CDR2 SYDVKM. The CDR3 has 14 amino acids. The ends were cut back, 2 bases at V and 3 bases at J, with 11 bases in the middle. CDR3 in amino acids: CASSLNGPVYEQYF. CDR3 sequence (DNA): TGTGCCAGCAGTTTAAATGGGCCAGTCTACGAGCAGTACTTC.

Notes on this clonotype: The missing conserved phenylalanine or tryptophan at the end of this CDR3 makes a read error likely. This chain connects TRBV11-2 to TRBJ2-2; unclear D gene. Deletions cut 2 bases from V and 1 base from J, with 5 bases between. The germline V gene has CDR1 SGHAT and CDR2 FQNNGV. The CDR3 sequence is 14 residues long. The CDR3 DNA follows: TGTGCCAGCAGCTTACGGGTGAACACCGGGGAGCTGTTTTCT. The encoded protein is CASSLRVNTGELFS.

This clonotype has only a few counts. The chain carries TRBV5-1 and TRBJ2-2, with a possible D match to TRBD2 (5 bases). CDR3 length: 19 amino acids. Germline V gene data show CDR1 as SGHRS and CDR2 as YFSETQ. The V and J ends lost 4 bases and 9 bases respectively, with 31 bases between them. As DNA, the CDR3 is TGCGCCAGCAGCCTCCCGGGGTCGATGCCCGTCCCCCTCCCCCGGGAGCTGTTTTTT. Translated: CASSLPGSMPVPLPRELFF.